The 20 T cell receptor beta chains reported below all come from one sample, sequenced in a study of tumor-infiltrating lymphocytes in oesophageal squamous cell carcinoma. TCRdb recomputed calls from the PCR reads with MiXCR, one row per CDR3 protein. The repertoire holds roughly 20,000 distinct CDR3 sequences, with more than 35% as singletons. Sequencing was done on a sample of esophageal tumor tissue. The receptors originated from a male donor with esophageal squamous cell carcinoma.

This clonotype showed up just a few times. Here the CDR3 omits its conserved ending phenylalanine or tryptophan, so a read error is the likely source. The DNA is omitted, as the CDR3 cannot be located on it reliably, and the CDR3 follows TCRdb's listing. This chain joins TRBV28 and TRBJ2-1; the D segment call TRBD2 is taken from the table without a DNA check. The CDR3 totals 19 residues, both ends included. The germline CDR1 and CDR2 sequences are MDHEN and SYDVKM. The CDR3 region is CASSLRPYGGPNYGYTFGS.

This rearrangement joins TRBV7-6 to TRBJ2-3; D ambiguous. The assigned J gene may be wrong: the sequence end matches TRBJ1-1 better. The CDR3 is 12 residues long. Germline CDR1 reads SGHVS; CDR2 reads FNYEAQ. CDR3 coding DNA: TGTGCCAGCAGCCCCCCCTGGGGTGAAGCTTTCTTT. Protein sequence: CASSPPWGEAFF.

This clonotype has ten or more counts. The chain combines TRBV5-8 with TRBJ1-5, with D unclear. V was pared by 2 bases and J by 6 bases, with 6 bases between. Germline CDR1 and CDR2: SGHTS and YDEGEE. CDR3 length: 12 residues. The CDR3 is CASSFLGQPQHF. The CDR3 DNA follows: TGTGCCAGCAGCTTCCTCGGTCAGCCCCAGCATTTT.

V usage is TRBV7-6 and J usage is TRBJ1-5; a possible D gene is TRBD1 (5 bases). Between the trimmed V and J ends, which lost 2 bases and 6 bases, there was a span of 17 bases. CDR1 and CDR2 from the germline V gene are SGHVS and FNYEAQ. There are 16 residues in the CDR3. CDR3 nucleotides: TGTGCCAGCAGCTTACTGGGCAGGGTGGATGGTCAGCCCCAGCATTTT. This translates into CASSLLGRVDGQPQHF. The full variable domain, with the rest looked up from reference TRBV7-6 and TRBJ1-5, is GAGVSQSPRYKVTKRGQDVALRCDPISGHVSLYWYRQALGQGPEFLTYFNYEAQQDKSGLPNDRFSAERPEGSISTLTIQRTEQRDSAMYRCASSLLGRVDGQPQHFGDGTRLSIL.

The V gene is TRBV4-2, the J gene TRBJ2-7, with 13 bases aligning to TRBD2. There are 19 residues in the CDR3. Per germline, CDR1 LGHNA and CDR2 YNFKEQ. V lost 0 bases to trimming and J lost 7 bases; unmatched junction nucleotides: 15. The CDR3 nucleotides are TGTGCCAGCAGCCAAGATTGGACTAGCGGGAGTTTGGGCTACAATGAGCAGTACTTC. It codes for CASSQDWTSGSLGYNEQYF.

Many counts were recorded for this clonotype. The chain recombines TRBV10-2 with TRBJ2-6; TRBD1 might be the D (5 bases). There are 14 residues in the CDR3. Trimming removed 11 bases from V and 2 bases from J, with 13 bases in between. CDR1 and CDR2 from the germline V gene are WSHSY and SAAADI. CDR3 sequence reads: CAFSEGAGANVLTF. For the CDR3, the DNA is TGCGCCTTTTCTGAAGGGGCTGGGGCCAACGTCCTGACTTTC.

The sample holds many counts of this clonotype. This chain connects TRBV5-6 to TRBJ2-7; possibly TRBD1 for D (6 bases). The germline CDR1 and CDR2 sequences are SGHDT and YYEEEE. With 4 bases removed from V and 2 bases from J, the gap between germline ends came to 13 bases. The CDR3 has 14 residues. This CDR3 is CASSPRPGAYEQYF. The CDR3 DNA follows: TGTGCCAGCAGCCCTCGTCCAGGGGCCTACGAGCAGTACTTC.

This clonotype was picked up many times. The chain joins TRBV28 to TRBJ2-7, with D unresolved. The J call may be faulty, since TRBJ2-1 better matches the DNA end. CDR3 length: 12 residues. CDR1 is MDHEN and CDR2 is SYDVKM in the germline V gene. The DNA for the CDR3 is TGTGCCAGCAGTTTAAAAATAAATGAGCAGTTCTTC. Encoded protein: CASSLKINEQFF.

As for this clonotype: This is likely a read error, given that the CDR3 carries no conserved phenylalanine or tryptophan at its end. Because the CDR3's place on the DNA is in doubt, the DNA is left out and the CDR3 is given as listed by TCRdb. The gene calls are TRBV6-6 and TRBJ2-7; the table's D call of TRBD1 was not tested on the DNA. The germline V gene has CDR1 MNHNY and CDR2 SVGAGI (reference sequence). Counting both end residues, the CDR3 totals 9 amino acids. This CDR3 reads CASSAARDR.

The CDR3 is CASSLSPSPYNEQFF. The CDR3 region has the DNA TGTGCCAGCAGCTTAAGCCCTAGTCCTTACAATGAGCAGTTCTTC. The rearrangement uses TRBV7-2 and TRBJ2-1; no clear D. Germline values: CDR1 SGHTA, CDR2 FQGNSA. This CDR3 comprises 15 residues. V was clipped by 2 bases and J by 4 bases, with 12 bases between them.

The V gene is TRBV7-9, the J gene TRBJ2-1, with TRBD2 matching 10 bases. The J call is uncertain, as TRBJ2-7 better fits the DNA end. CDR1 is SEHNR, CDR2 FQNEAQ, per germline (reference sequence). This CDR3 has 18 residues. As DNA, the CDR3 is TGTGCCAGCAGCTTAGGGACTAGCGGAAGACTCTTCTACAATGAGCAGTACTTC. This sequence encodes CASSLGTSGRLFYNEQYF.

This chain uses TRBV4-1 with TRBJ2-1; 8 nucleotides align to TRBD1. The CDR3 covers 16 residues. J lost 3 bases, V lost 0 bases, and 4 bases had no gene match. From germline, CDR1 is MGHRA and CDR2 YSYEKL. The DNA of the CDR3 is TGCGCCAGCAGCCAAGACTCGGGACAGGTCTACAATGAGCAGTTCTTC. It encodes CASSQDSGQVYNEQFF.

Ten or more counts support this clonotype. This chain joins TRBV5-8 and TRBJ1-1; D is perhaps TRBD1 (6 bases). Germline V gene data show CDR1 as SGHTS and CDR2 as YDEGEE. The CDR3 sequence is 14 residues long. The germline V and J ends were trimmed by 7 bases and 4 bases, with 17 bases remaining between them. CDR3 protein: CASAATGFTTEAFF. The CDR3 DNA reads TGTGCCAGCGCGGCCACAGGGTTTACCACTGAAGCTTTCTTT.

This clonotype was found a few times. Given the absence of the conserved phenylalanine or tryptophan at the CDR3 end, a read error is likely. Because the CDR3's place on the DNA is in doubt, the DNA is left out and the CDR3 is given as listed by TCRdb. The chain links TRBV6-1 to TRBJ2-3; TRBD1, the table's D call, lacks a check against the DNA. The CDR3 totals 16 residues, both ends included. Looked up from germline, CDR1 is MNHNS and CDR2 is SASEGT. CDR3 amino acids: CASIPTGVGYGYTFGS.

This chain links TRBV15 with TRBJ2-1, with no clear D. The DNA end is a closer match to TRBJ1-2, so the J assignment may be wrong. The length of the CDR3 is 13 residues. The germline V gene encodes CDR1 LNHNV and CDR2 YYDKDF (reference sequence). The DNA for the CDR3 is TGTGCCACCAGCACCAGCGGGGACTATGGCTACACCTTC. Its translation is CATSTSGDYGYTF.

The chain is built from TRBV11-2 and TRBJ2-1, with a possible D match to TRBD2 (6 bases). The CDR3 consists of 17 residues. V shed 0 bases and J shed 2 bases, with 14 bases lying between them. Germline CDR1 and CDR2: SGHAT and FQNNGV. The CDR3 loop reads CASSLEGGLATYNEQFF. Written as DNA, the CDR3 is TGTGCCAGCAGCTTAGAGGGGGGTCTAGCGACCTACAATGAGCAGTTCTTC.

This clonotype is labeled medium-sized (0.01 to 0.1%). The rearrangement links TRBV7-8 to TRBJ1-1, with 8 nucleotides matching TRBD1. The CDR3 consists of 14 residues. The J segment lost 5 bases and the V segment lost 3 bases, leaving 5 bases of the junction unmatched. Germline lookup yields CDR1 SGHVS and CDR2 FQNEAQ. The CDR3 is CASSFTGGGTEAFF. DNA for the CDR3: TGTGCCAGCAGCTTTACAGGGGGTGGAACTGAAGCTTTCTTT.

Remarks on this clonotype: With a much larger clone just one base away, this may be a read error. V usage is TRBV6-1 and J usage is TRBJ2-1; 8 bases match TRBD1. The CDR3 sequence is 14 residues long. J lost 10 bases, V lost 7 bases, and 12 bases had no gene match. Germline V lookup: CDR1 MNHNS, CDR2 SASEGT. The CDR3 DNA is TGTGCCAGCACCCAGGACAGGGATTCCTACGAGCAGTTCTTC. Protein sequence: CASTQDRDSYEQFF.

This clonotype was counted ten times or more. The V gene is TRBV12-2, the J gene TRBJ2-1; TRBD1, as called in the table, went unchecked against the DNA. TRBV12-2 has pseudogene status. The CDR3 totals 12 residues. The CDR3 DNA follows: TGTGCAAGTCGTCTTCACAGGGGGTCCACAGGCTTC. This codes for CASRLHRGSTGF.

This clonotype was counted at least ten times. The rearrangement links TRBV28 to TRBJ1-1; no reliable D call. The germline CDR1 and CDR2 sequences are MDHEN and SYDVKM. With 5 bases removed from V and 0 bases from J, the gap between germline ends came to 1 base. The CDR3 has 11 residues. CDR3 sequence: CASSVNTEAFF. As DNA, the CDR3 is TGTGCCAGCAGTGTGAACACTGAAGCTTTCTTT.